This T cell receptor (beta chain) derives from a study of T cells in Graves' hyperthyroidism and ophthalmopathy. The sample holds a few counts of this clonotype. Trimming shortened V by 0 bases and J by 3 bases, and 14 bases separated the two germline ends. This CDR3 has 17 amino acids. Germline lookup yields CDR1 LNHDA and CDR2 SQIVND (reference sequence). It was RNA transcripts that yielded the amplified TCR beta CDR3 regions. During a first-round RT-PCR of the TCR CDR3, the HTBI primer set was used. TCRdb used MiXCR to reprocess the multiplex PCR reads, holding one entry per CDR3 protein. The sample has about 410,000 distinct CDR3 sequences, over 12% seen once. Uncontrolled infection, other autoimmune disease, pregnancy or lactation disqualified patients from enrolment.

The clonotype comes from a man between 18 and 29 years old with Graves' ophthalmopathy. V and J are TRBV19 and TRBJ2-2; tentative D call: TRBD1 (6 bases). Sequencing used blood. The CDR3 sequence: CASSIDLYREYTGELFF. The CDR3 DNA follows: TGTGCCAGTAGTATAGATCTTTACAGGGAATACACCGGGGAGCTGTTTTTT. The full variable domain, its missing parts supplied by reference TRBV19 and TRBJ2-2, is DGGITQSPKYLFRKEGQNVTLSCEQNLNHDAMYWYRQDPGQGLRLIYYSQIVNDFQKGDIAEGYSVSREKKESFPLTVTSAQKNPTAFYLCASSIDLYREYTGELFFGEGSRLTVL.